This TCR beta chain was obtained from a study of CD8+CD57+ T cells in acquired aplastic anemia. Looking at the study overall: Yields of DNA that came from sorted CD4+ and CD8+ cells averaged approximately 3.2 ug. Researchers reported that healthy donors averaged about 10 million reads for CD4+ cells. Study outcomes and limitations: Under 35 was the count of CD8+ CDR3 sequences that patients shared with controls.

Germline values: CDR1 LGHDT, CDR2 YNNKEL (reference sequence). The length of the CDR3 is 16 residues. The ends lost 0 bases at V and 9 bases at J; junction bases unmatched: 8. Genomic DNA, the template, was used for profiling of the TCR beta VDJ and CDR3. TCRdb reprocessed the reads via MiXCR and lists one record per CDR3 protein. This sample has over 100,000 distinct CDR3 sequences, with around two fifths found just once. This clonotype was seen only a few times. Antigen specificity is unknown. This clonotype was obtained from a human donor in good health, serving as a control. This chain links TRBV3-1 with TRBJ2-1; TRBD2 aligns across 10 bases. Sequenced material: sorted CD4+, CD8+, or CD8+CD57+ T cells (not recorded which) from PBMCs. The CDR3 loop is CASSQDRLAGVGEQFF. The CDR3 coding sequence is TGTGCCAGCAGCCAAGATAGGCTAGCGGGAGTCGGTGAGCAGTTCTTC.